This T cell receptor (beta chain) was recovered during a study of OX40 agonist ivuxolimab in advanced cancers. General notes on the study: Ivuxolimab, which targeted the costimulatory receptor OX40 (CD134), was an agonistic, fully human IgG2 monoclonal antibody. Of the approximately 54 dose-escalation patients, hepatocellular carcinoma was present in around 20, melanoma in around 15, renal cell carcinoma in 9 and head and neck cancer in 9. Intravenous ivuxolimab was administered to patients every 2 weeks at six dose levels: 0.01, 0.1, 0.3, 1.5, 3 and 10 mg/kg. Partial responses were achieved by three dose-escalation patients, of whom one had hepatocellular carcinoma and two had cutaneous melanoma. The purpose of peripheral TCRbeta sequencing was to test whether ivuxolimab changed TCR sequence diversity and led to clonal T-cell expansion. The monotherapy dose-escalation portion (N ≈ 50 patients) of the phase I ivuxolimab trial is reported in the paper. In the dose-escalation cohort, nearly 85% of patients were male, and the mean age was around 65 years with a range of roughly 23 to 79. Prior anti-PD-1, anti-PD-L1 or anti-CTLA-4 therapy was permitted, and approximately 40% of dose-escalation patients had received checkpoint inhibitors.

Study-wide conclusions, independent of this receptor: After ivuxolimab, more expanded clones were found on average in CD8+ T cells than in CD4+ T cells. Clonal expansion of both CD4+ and CD8+ blood T cells was observed from baseline to week 6 at doses 0.1 to 3.0 mg/kg. Which antigens the clonally expanded peripheral T cells were specific for was not determined. Low levels of normalized T-cell clonal expansion were also shown by some nonresponding patients. In the 0.1-3.0 mg/kg groups, partial responders were among the patients with the lowest normalized peripheral clonal expansion, particularly in CD8+ T cells.

Patients with autoimmune disease history or receiving systemic immunosuppression were excluded from the trial. Peripheral blood for TCR sequencing was collected from all dose cohorts at baseline, on cycle 4 day 1, and on cycle 7 day 1. Samples were obtained from an open-label, multicenter, first-in-human phase I dose-escalation trial of ivuxolimab. The trial enrolled adults with locally advanced or metastatic head and neck squamous cell, hepatocellular, melanoma or renal cell carcinoma. CD4+ and CD8+ T cells were sorted separately from peripheral blood before TCR sequencing. In the germline V gene, CDR1 corresponds to SGHTA and CDR2 to FQGNSA. The germline V and J ends show losses of 1 base and 3 bases respectively, and no gene match explains 1 base of the junction. The CDR3 starts with the cysteine, ends with the phenylalanine, and has 15 residues. Only the CDR3 portion is preserved as DNA: 45 bases, with reading frame beginning at the first base.

Genomic DNA was extracted from sorted cells for sequencing of the TCRbeta CDR3 region. The immunoSEQ Assay was used to sequence the TCRbeta CDR3 regions. TCRdb mirrors the immuneACCESS table, restricted to in-frame sequences. Some clones are absent from its copies; in checked studies, under half trace to an unresolved V gene, and the reason for the others is unknown. This sample lists 85,000 to 130,000 clones; approximately 90% were detected once. In total, the top ten clones hold approximately 0.31% of the sample. Remarks on this clone: No cognate antigen has been identified for it. No much larger clonotype is one base removed from it; base qualities were not supplied.

Material: CD4+ or CD8+ T cells sorted from blood, obtained in a trial of the OX40 agonist ivuxolimab. The source of this sequence is an adult with an advanced solid tumor such as melanoma, head and neck, liver or kidney cancer. The chain uses TRBV7-2 and TRBJ2-7; 12 bases in the junction line up with TRBD2. The CDR3 region: CASSLGTSGNYEQYF. The DNA sequence follows: TGTGCCAGCAGCTTAGGGACTAGCGGGAACTACGAGCAGTACTTC.